The 32 T cell receptor beta chains below were found in one sample sequenced in a study of human T cells and chemical hapten exposure (dated by TCRdb to the early 2020s). In light of the paper, this sample's time point label describes: patch test 3, about 24 weeks after DPC sensitization. What the treatment or condition label conveys for this sample: therapeutic diphenylcyclopropenone sensitization with weekly scalp DPC. Receptor amplification or capture employed RACE. Instrument on record: NextSeq 500. TCRdb reanalyzed the raw reads on its own, using fastp at Q25 for trimming and MiXCR for clone calling, and kept in-frame beta chains. Rows are combined by CDR3 protein, so each entry shows the most common genes and DNA. The sample contains approximately 90,000 distinct CDR3 sequences, about 28% of them found a single time. The top ten constitute 10% of the sample. This specimen was whole blood, taken in connection with sensitization to the hapten diphenylcyclopropenone (DPC). Every receptor here comes from a middle-aged man with alopecia areata. Some clones in this sample may be carry-over from other donors' samples.

This clonotype was detected only a few times. V is TRBV28 and J is TRBJ2-7; 8 nucleotides match TRBD2. The germline V gene encodes CDR1 MDHEN and CDR2 SYDVKM. The length of the CDR3 is 14 residues. Trimming removed 2 bases from V and 7 bases from J; junction bases left unmatched: 7. The CDR3 loop reads CASSLAGGMGEQYF. The CDR3 coding sequence is TGTGCCAGCAGTTTAGCGGGGGGAATGGGGGAGCAGTACTTC.

The chain uses TRBV20-1 and TRBJ2-7; 8 bases fit TRBD1. Germline CDR1 DFQATT, CDR2 SNEGSKA (reference sequence). J lost 0 bases, V lost 5 bases, and 12 bases had no gene match. The CDR3 runs 16 residues. DNA for the CDR3: TGCAGTGCTTCCTCTCGGGGACAGGATCTCTCCTACGAGCAGTACTTC. The encoded protein is CSASSRGQDLSYEQYF.

This clonotype was found a few times. V and J are TRBV20-1 and TRBJ2-3, with unresolved D. Germline CDR1 is DFQATT and CDR2 is SNEGSKA (reference sequence). Trimming stripped 4 bases from V and 0 bases from J, with 14 bases between. The CDR3 is 15 residues long. This chain's CDR3 is CSATVLGSSTDTQYF. The DNA for the CDR3 is TGCAGTGCTACGGTCCTGGGTTCCAGCACAGATACGCAGTATTTT.

The rearrangement uses TRBV20-1 and TRBJ2-7, with D perhaps TRBD1 (5 bases). V was cut by 2 bases and J by 0 bases, with 11 bases left in between. CDR1 and CDR2 (germline): DFQATT, SNEGSKA (reference sequence). CDR3 size: 14 residues. CDR3 DNA sequence: TGCAGTGCTAGACTGACAGTATCCTCCTACGAGCAGTACTTC. Its protein is CSARLTVSSYEQYF.

The V and J genes are TRBV29-1 and TRBJ2-2; no firm D call. The CDR3 has 12 residues. V gave up 2 bases and J gave up 5 bases, with 6 bases separating them. Germline V CDR1 and CDR2: SQVTM, ANQGSEA. CDR3: CSVESATGELFF. DNA for the CDR3: TGCAGCGTTGAAAGTGCGACCGGGGAGCTGTTTTTT.

The chain has TRBV20-1 and TRBJ2-7, with 8 bases identical to TRBD2. The length of the CDR3 is 14 residues. The J segment lost 0 bases and the V segment lost 5 bases, leaving 6 bases of the junction unmatched. Germline values: CDR1 DFQATT, CDR2 SNEGSKA (reference sequence). CDR3 in amino acids: CSAHRSGSSYEQYF. For the CDR3, the DNA is TGCAGTGCTCATAGGAGCGGGAGCTCCTACGAGCAGTACTTC.

The table lists this clonotype with many counts. V and J are TRBV18 and TRBJ2-7; 7 bases agree with TRBD1. The CDR3 sequence is 14 residues long. In germline, CDR1 is KGHSH, CDR2 LQKENI. The V segment lost 3 bases and the J segment 0 bases; nucleotides outside the gene matches: 2. For the CDR3, the DNA is TGTGCCAGCTCACCGGGACAGAGCTCCTACGAGCAGTACTTC. Encoded protein: CASSPGQSSYEQYF.

This clonotype came up a few times. The chain couples TRBV20-1 to TRBJ1-1; D not certain. Germline assignment: CDR1 DFQATT and CDR2 SNEGSKA (reference sequence). This CDR3 has 15 amino acids. The ends were cut back, 1 base at V and 3 bases at J, with 15 bases in the middle. CDR3 residues: CSARAPGQSYTEAFF. The CDR3 DNA follows: TGCAGTGCTAGAGCTCCCGGGCAGTCTTACACTGAAGCTTTCTTT.

The table lists this clonotype with a few counts. The rearrangement links TRBV28 to TRBJ2-7; TRBD2 matches 8 bases. The length of the CDR3 is 15 residues. The germline V gene encodes CDR1 MDHEN and CDR2 SYDVKM. V lost 6 bases, J lost 2 bases, and 9 bases stayed unmatched. CDR3 amino acids: CASSLGPGGTYEQYF. The CDR3, as DNA: TGTGCCAGCAGCCTTGGGCCGGGAGGGACCTACGAGCAGTACTTC. Drawing the rest from reference TRBV28 and TRBJ2-7, the complete variable domain is DVKVTQSSRYLVKRTGEKVFLECVQDMDHENMFWYRQDPGLGLRLIYFSYDVKMKEKGDIPEGYSVSREKKERFSLILESASTNQTSMYLCASSLGPGGTYEQYFGPGTRLTVT.

The rearrangement joins TRBV7-9 to TRBJ2-1, with D perhaps matching TRBD1 or TRBD2 (5 bases each). The CDR3 length is 12 residues. V was pared by 9 bases and J by 7 bases, with 13 bases between. CDR1 and CDR2 (germline): SEHNR, FQNEAQ (reference sequence). The CDR3 bases are TGTGCCAGGTCGGGGCCCTTAAATGAGCAGTTCTTC. The encoded protein is CARSGPLNEQFF.

The rearrangement joins TRBV11-3 to TRBJ2-2; D unresolved. Germline V gene lookup returns CDR1 SGHNT and CDR2 YENEEA. The CDR3 is made up of 13 amino acids. V was trimmed by 2 bases and J by 8 bases, leaving 9 bases between them. CDR3 DNA: TGTGCCAGCAGCTTAATGGGCGATGGGGAGCTGTTTTTT. Its translation is CASSLMGDGELFF.

The chain has TRBV11-2 and TRBJ2-2; D not resolved. V was shortened by 5 bases and J by 7 bases, with 8 bases between the two germline ends. The CDR3 is made up of 12 amino acids. Looked up from germline, CDR1 is SGHAT and CDR2 is FQNNGV. The CDR3 coding sequence is TGTGCCAGCAGCGGTGGTGGCGGGGAGCTGTTTTTT. Translated: CASSGGGGELFF.

The chain employs TRBV5-4 and TRBJ2-3; D unresolved. Germline CDR1 and CDR2: SGHNT and YYREEE (reference sequence). CDR3 length: 13 residues. Trimming shortened V by 2 bases and J by 2 bases, and 6 bases separated the two germline ends. The CDR3 DNA reads as TGTGCCAGCAGCTTCGAGAACACAGATACGCAGTATTTT. This codes for CASSFENTDTQYF.

This clonotype was recorded a few times. The V call is TRBV12-3 or TRBV12-4, the J call TRBJ2-1; 11 bases map to TRBD2. Trimming removed 8 bases from V and 6 bases from J; junction bases left unmatched: 3. CDR3 length: 13 residues. The CDR3 nucleotides are TGTGCCAGCGGACTAGCGGGCTTCAATGAGCAGTTCTTC. Protein product: CASGLAGFNEQFF.

This clonotype appeared a few times. The CDR3 coding sequence is TGCGCCAGCTCAGAGGCGGGCACTGAAGCTTTCTTT. It is translated as CASSEAGTEAFF. The chain carries TRBV5-1 and TRBJ1-1; D unclear. The CDR3 runs to 12 residues. Germline CDR1 reads SGHRS; CDR2 reads YFSETQ. Trimming removed 7 bases at V and 4 bases at J, with 11 bases between.

This chain connects TRBV4-3 to TRBJ2-3, with a possible D match to TRBD1 (5 bases). The CDR3 has 17 residues. The V end was cut by 0 bases, the J end by 3 bases, with 16 bases between. Looked up from germline, CDR1 is LGHNA and CDR2 is YSLEER. The DNA of the CDR3 is TGCGCCAGCAGCCAAGAGATAGGGGCCAGGCCGACAGATACGCAGTATTTT. Amino acid sequence: CASSQEIGARPTDTQYF.

This clonotype was counted between two and nine times. This chain uses TRBV9 with TRBJ2-7; D is unresolved. The CDR3 is 15 residues long. CDR1 SGDLS and CDR2 YYNGEE come from the germline V gene. V lost 0 bases to trimming and J lost 1 base, with 11 bases between them. Written as DNA, the CDR3 is TGTGCCAGCAGCGTAGGGTTGGACCCGTCCTACGAGCAGTACTTC. Protein product: CASSVGLDPSYEQYF. The whole variable domain, remainder taken from reference TRBV9 and TRBJ2-7, is DSGVTQTPKHLITATGQRVTLRCSPRSGDLSVYWYQQSLDQGLQFLIQYYNGEERAKGNILERFSAQQFPDLHSELNLSSLELGDSALYFCASSVGLDPSYEQYFGPGTRLTVT.

This clonotype has only a few counts. Sequence at one end of the junction differs from germline and may be a read error. J is TRBJ1-6 and V is TRBV6-6; D ambiguous. There are 16 residues in the CDR3. Per the germline V gene, CDR1 is MNHNY and CDR2 is SVGAGI (reference sequence). The DNA of the CDR3 is TGTGCCAGCAATTACATGGTGACGGATTATAATTCACCCCTCCACTTT. It encodes CASNYMVTDYNSPLHF.

The chain couples TRBV4-2 to TRBJ1-1; D is ambiguous. The CDR3 covers 14 residues. The V end lost 0 bases, the J end lost 8 bases, and 13 bases lay between the germline ends. Germline CDR1 is LGHNA and CDR2 is YNFKEQ. The chain's CDR3 is CASSQDAPLMEAFF. The CDR3 coding sequence is TGTGCCAGCAGCCAAGACGCGCCGCTGATGGAAGCTTTCTTT.

The table lists this clonotype with a few counts. The rearrangement uses TRBV25-1 and TRBJ2-7; 9 positions agree with TRBD1. Germline CDR1 is MGHDK and CDR2 is SYGVNS. The V gene end was trimmed by 2 bases and the J gene end by 4 bases; junction bases not matched to a gene: 6. The CDR3 spans 15 residues. The CDR3 region has the DNA TGTGCCAGCAGTGAAACGGGACAGGGTTGTTACGAGCAGTACTTC. It translates to CASSETGQGCYEQYF.

This clonotype was found a few times. The chain carries TRBV27 and TRBJ1-5, with D possibly TRBD1 on 5 matching bases. The CDR3 covers 14 residues. Between the trimmed V and J ends, which lost 3 bases and 9 bases, there was a span of 15 bases. From germline, CDR1 is MNHEY and CDR2 SMNVEV (reference sequence). The CDR3 DNA sequence: TGTGCCAGCAGTTTCTCAGGGTTTTCATGGCCCCAGCATTTT. Translating it yields CASSFSGFSWPQHF.

Only a few counts were recorded for this clonotype. The V and J genes are TRBV7-9 and TRBJ1-1; D is unclear. The CDR3 contains 15 residues. The germline V and J ends were trimmed by 5 bases and 2 bases, with 15 bases remaining between them. CDR1 SEHNR and CDR2 FQNEAQ come from the germline V gene (reference sequence). The CDR3 spells CASSHYGSGNTEAFF. The CDR3 region has the DNA TGTGCCAGCAGCCATTATGGAAGTGGAAACACTGAAGCTTTCTTT.

Relative to its sample, this clonotype is medium-sized. This chain links TRBV2 with TRBJ1-6, with 10 bases that match TRBD1. Germline V gives CDR1 SNHLY, CDR2 FYNNEI. The V and J ends lost 9 bases and 9 bases, in that order; junction bases with no gene match: 8. The CDR3 spans 14 residues. The CDR3 sequence: CASDSGTGVSPLHF. Written as DNA, the CDR3 is TGTGCCAGTGATTCCGGGACAGGGGTTTCACCCCTCCACTTT.

This clonotype was detected only a few times. The rearrangement links TRBV7-9 to TRBJ2-6; D remains unclear. Trimming cost V 0 bases and J 0 bases, with 9 bases left between them. CDR1 and CDR2 (germline): SEHNR, FQNEAQ (reference sequence). The CDR3 contains 17 residues. This CDR3 reads CASSLAYPRSGANVLTF. The CDR3, as DNA: TGTGCCAGCAGCTTAGCGTACCCCCGCTCTGGGGCCAACGTCCTGACTTTC.

The J gene is TRBJ1-5, the V gene TRBV28, with TRBD1 as a possible D gene (5 bases). This CDR3 contains 12 residues. Trimming removed 6 bases at V and 5 bases at J, with 8 bases between. Germline-derived CDR1 and CDR2 are MDHEN and SYDVKM. This chain's CDR3 is CASRVGDQPQHF. The DNA of the CDR3 is TGTGCCAGCAGAGTAGGGGATCAGCCCCAGCATTTT.

The J gene is TRBJ1-5, the V gene TRBV12-3 or TRBV12-4; D gene uncertain. Trimming removed 6 bases at V and 4 bases at J, with 10 bases between. This CDR3 has 13 residues. Written as DNA, the CDR3 is TGTGCCAGCAGGTTGGGGAGTAATCAGCCCCAGCATTTT. It specifies CASRLGSNQPQHF.

The chain joins TRBV12-3 or TRBV12-4 to TRBJ2-2; 8 bases line up with TRBD2. CDR3 size: 15 residues. Unmatched junction bases numbered 4, after V lost 6 bases and J lost 1 base. The CDR3 region is CASRHTSGNTGELFF. The CDR3, as DNA: TGTGCCAGCAGACACACTAGCGGGAACACCGGGGAGCTGTTTTTT.

The J gene is TRBJ1-4, the V gene TRBV6-1, with 10 bases aligning to TRBD1. This CDR3 has 14 residues. Trimming removed 0 bases from V and 12 bases from J; junction bases left unmatched: 4. The V gene's germline CDR1 is MNHNS and CDR2 SASEGT. CDR3: CASSEAGGQGELFF. The CDR3 DNA is TGTGCCAGCAGTGAAGCAGGAGGACAGGGGGAACTGTTTTTT.

V and J are TRBV10-2 and TRBJ1-5, with D possibly being TRBD1 (6 bases). This CDR3 comprises 13 residues. Trimming removed 5 bases at V and 5 bases at J, with 10 bases between. Germline lookup yields CDR1 WSHSY and CDR2 SAAADI. CDR3 sequence reads: CASSSGGHQPQHF. The CDR3, as DNA: TGCGCCAGCAGTTCCGGGGGGCATCAGCCCCAGCATTTT.

This clonotype was picked up a small number of times. The rearrangement links TRBV5-4 to TRBJ2-3, with a weak D call TRBD1 (6 bases). The CDR3 contains 14 residues. Germline CDR1 SGHNT, CDR2 YYREEE (reference sequence). Trimming took off 4 bases at V and 1 base at J, with 10 bases between the two ends. The CDR3, as DNA: TGTGCCAGCAGCCGGGCAGGGGGCACAGATACGCAGTATTTT. Its translation: CASSRAGGTDTQYF.

The J gene is TRBJ2-1, the V gene TRBV6-2 or TRBV6-3; TRBD2 might be the D (6 bases). V shed 6 bases and J shed 6 bases, with 18 bases lying between them. The germline CDR1 and CDR2 sequences are MNHEY and SVGEGT. This CDR3 contains 15 residues. The CDR3 bases are TGTGCCAGCAGACGGGGGACTCCTCTAACCAATGAGCAGTTCTTC. This gives the protein CASRRGTPLTNEQFF.

In this sample, this clonotype turned up a few times. The CDR3 bases are TGCGCCAGCAGACGGACAGGAGCAACTAATGAAAAACTGTTTTTT. Protein: CASRRTGATNEKLFF. This rearrangement joins TRBV5-1 to TRBJ1-4, with 7 positions matching TRBD1. The V gene end was trimmed by 5 bases and the J gene end by 0 bases; junction bases not matched to a gene: 4. The CDR3 is 15 residues long. The germline V gene encodes CDR1 SGHRS and CDR2 YFSETQ.